These 22 T cell receptor beta chains originate from one sample sequenced in a study of PD-1 blockade in classical Hodgkin lymphoma. Every one of the patients relapsed after autologous stem cell transplantation (brentuximab vedotin exposure was variable). Sequenced by immunoSEQ multiplex PCR; TCRdb stores in-frame clones only, minus some. Altogether about 40,000 clones are present, around 88% being singletons, with the ten largest covering 7% to 8%. The input for sequencing was peripheral blood mononuclear cells (PBMCs), taken before the second cycle of nivolumab. These receptors all come from a human donor with classical Hodgkin lymphoma.

The chain joins TRBV28 to TRBJ2-5; D is perhaps TRBD2 (6 bases). Germline lookup yields CDR1 MDHEN and CDR2 SYDVKM. Trimming shortened V by 6 bases and J by 3 bases, and 11 bases separated the two germline ends. The CDR3 has 13 amino acids. The chain's CDR3 is CASSRGTEETQYF. CDR3 coding DNA: TGTGCCAGCAGCCGCGGGACTGAAGAGACCCAGTACTTC.

This clone was recorded once. The chain is built from TRBV6-1 and TRBJ2-5; D remains unclear. CDR3 size: 13 residues. CDR1 is MNHNS and CDR2 is SASEGT in the germline V gene. The V end lost 6 bases, the J end lost 1 base, and 9 bases lay between the germline ends. CDR3: CASRWTLQETQYF. The CDR3 region has the DNA TGTGCCAGCAGGTGGACCCTCCAAGAGACCCAGTACTTC.

About this clone itself: This specimen includes other DNA sequences encoding the same CDR3. The genes are TRBV27 and TRBJ2-7, with a weak D call TRBD2 (6 bases). The V gene lost 5 bases and the J gene lost 6 bases, with 20 bases spanning the gap. Germline CDR1 and CDR2: MNHEY and SMNVEV (reference sequence). The CDR3 consists of 15 residues. The CDR3 is CASSQARGLAFEQYF. CDR3 DNA sequence: TGTGCCAGCAGTCAGGCCCGGGGACTGGCGTTCGAGCAGTACTTC.

V and J are TRBV13 and TRBJ2-3; possible D gene TRBD2, 6 bases. Trimming left V 2 bases short and J 0 bases short, with 15 bases between. From germline, CDR1 is PRHDT and CDR2 FYEKMQ (reference sequence). The CDR3 covers 17 residues. This chain's CDR3 is CASSLRGRDFSTDTQYF. CDR3 nucleotide sequence: TGTGCCAGCAGCTTAAGGGGACGGGACTTTAGCACAGATACGCAGTATTTT.

The chain uses TRBV7-8 and TRBJ2-3; D tentatively reads TRBD1 or TRBD2 (5 bases each). CDR1 is SGHVS and CDR2 is FQNEAQ in the germline V gene. V was pared by 3 bases and J by 2 bases, with 12 bases between. The CDR3 spans 15 residues. The CDR3 DNA reads as TGTGCCAGCAGCTTGGGACGAGGGGTCACAGATACGCAGTATTTT. Its protein product is CASSLGRGVTDTQYF.

This clone has more than one count but fewer than ten. The gene calls are TRBV2 and TRBJ2-4; D may be TRBD1 (6 bases). Looked up from germline, CDR1 is SNHLY and CDR2 is FYNNEI. V lost 6 bases to trimming and J lost 1 base, with 7 bases between them. The CDR3 totals 13 residues. The CDR3 loop reads CASSQGAKNIQYF. CDR3 nucleotides: TGTGCCAGCAGCCAGGGGGCCAAAAACATTCAGTACTTC.

This sequence joins TRBV18 and TRBJ2-7; D unclear. Germline V gives CDR1 KGHSH, CDR2 LQKENI. Trimming removed 3 bases at V and 5 bases at J, with 14 bases between. This CDR3 has 14 residues. In DNA form, the CDR3 reads TGTGCCAGCTCACCTCGGTTTAGGGCCAACGAGCAGTACTTC. Protein: CASSPRFRANEQYF.

This rearrangement joins TRBV19 to TRBJ2-2; 8 positions agree with TRBD1. CDR1 LNHDA and CDR2 SQIVND come from the germline V gene (reference sequence). CDR3 length equals 18 residues. Trimming took 7 bases from V and 2 from J; bases not matched to a gene: 15. The CDR3 sequence: CASNGPLSGTGNTGELFF. The CDR3, as DNA: TGTGCCAGTAACGGTCCCCTTTCCGGGACAGGAAACACCGGGGAGCTGTTTTTT.

V gene TRBV29-1 combines with J gene TRBJ1-5; TRBD1 agrees at 7 bases. The CDR3 is 14 amino acids. Germline loops: CDR1 SQVTM, CDR2 ANQGSEA. V trimming: 5 bases; J trimming: 4 bases; junction bases outside the gene matches: 8. CDR3 amino acids: CSVSAGQRNQPQHF. CDR3 coding DNA: TGCAGCGTTTCGGCGGGACAGCGTAATCAGCCCCAGCATTTT.

The chain carries TRBV5-1 and TRBJ1-5; unclear D gene. Germline values: CDR1 SGHRS, CDR2 YFSETQ. Trimming took off 5 bases at V and 0 bases at J, with 6 bases between the two ends. The CDR3 sequence is 13 residues long. The CDR3 is CASRWDSNQPQHF. CDR3 sequence (DNA): TGCGCCAGCAGGTGGGATAGCAATCAGCCCCAGCATTTT.

The chain joins TRBV19 to TRBJ2-2; D is unclear. CDR3 size: 14 residues. Germline lookup yields CDR1 LNHDA and CDR2 SQIVND (reference sequence). Trimming left V 5 bases short and J 5 bases short, with 12 bases between. CDR3 amino acids: CASSGPTRTGELFF. The DNA of the CDR3 is TGTGCCAGTAGTGGGCCCACCCGGACCGGGGAGCTGTTTTTT.

This CDR3 reads CSVTTGATNTGELFF. As DNA, the CDR3 is TGCAGCGTTACCACAGGGGCAACGAACACCGGGGAGCTGTTTTTT. V gene TRBV29-1 combines with J gene TRBJ2-2; TRBD1 matches 7 bases. CDR3 size: 15 residues. V gave up 5 bases and J gave up 0 bases; unmatched junction bases: 6. Germline V gene sequence: CDR1 SQVTM, CDR2 ANQGSEA.

This clone has just a few counts. The gene calls are TRBV27 and TRBJ2-1; 9 positions agree with TRBD2. J was trimmed by 5 bases and V by 5 bases; bases with no gene match: 10. Germline V CDR1 and CDR2: MNHEY, SMNVEV (reference sequence). This CDR3 region has 16 residues. The CDR3 sequence: CASSPPLAGPNNEQFF. CDR3 DNA: TGTGCCAGCAGTCCCCCCCTAGCGGGACCGAACAATGAGCAGTTCTTC.

The chain uses TRBV27 and TRBJ1-1; D is uncertain. Germline loops: CDR1 MNHEY, CDR2 SMNVEV (reference sequence). V gave up 5 bases and J gave up 4 bases, with 11 bases separating them. This CDR3 is built from 13 residues. CDR3 DNA sequence: TGTGCCAGCAGTCCCGCCACGGCCACTGAAGCTTTCTTT. It yields the protein CASSPATATEAFF.

This chain joins TRBV2 and TRBJ2-1, with 7 nucleotides matching TRBD2. The V gene's germline CDR1 is SNHLY and CDR2 FYNNEI. The J segment lost 6 bases and the V segment lost 8 bases, leaving 16 bases of the junction unmatched. The CDR3 totals 16 residues. CDR3 protein: CASLSRGRGDFNEQFF. The CDR3 DNA reads TGTGCCAGCCTTTCTCGCGGGAGAGGGGATTTCAATGAGCAGTTCTTC.

The CDR3 DNA sequence: TGCGCCAGCAGCTTGGGTACCCTTTACACCGGGGAGCTGTTTTTT. As protein: CASSLGTLYTGELFF. The chain has TRBV5-1 and TRBJ2-2; D not resolved. V was cut by 0 bases and J by 3 bases, with 9 bases left in between. The CDR3 runs 15 residues. CDR1 is SGHRS and CDR2 is YFSETQ in the germline V gene.

The genes are TRBV6-1 and TRBJ2-1, with D possibly being TRBD2 (5 bases). CDR1 and CDR2 from the germline V gene are MNHNS and SASEGT. CDR3 length: 15 amino acids. Trimming took 1 base from V and 8 from J, leaving 15 bases between them. The CDR3 protein is CASSEGQSGSDEQFF. The CDR3 bases are TGTGCCAGCAGTGAAGGCCAGTCGGGAAGCGATGAGCAGTTCTTC.

In its sample, this clone was seen once. This sequence joins TRBV9 and TRBJ2-7; D is unresolved. Germline V gives CDR1 SGDLS, CDR2 YYNGEE. The CDR3 contains 13 residues. Trimming removed 2 bases at V and 0 bases at J, with 6 bases between. The CDR3 here is CASSVGSSYEQYF. The CDR3 bases are TGTGCCAGCAGCGTTGGCTCCTCCTACGAGCAGTACTTC.

CDR3 amino acids: CASSFHSNYEQYF. CDR3 DNA sequence: TGTGCCAGCAGCTTTCACAGTAACTACGAGCAGTACTTC. The chain uses TRBV7-9 and TRBJ2-5; no clear D gene. The closer fit of TRBJ2-7 to the DNA end suggests the J call may be wrong. CDR1 is SEHNR, CDR2 FQNEAQ, per germline (reference sequence). There are 13 residues in the CDR3.

The rearrangement joins TRBV28 to TRBJ2-7; no reliable D call. V lost 3 bases and J 2 bases, leaving 14 bases between the germline ends. The germline V gene encodes CDR1 MDHEN and CDR2 SYDVKM. This CDR3 is built from 15 residues. The CDR3 region has the DNA TGTGCCAGCAGTTTGACGGCACCTTTTCCCTACGAGCAGTACTTC. Translation: CASSLTAPFPYEQYF.

This clone was seen once. This chain links TRBV5-1 with TRBJ2-3; D is uncertain. Germline assignment: CDR1 SGHRS and CDR2 YFSETQ. V lost 4 bases to trimming and J lost 1 base, with 13 bases between them. This CDR3 has 15 amino acids. The DNA for the CDR3 is TGCGCCAGCAGCCTATTCATCCGGGGCACAGATACGCAGTATTTT. This gives the protein CASSLFIRGTDTQYF.

The DNA for the CDR3 is TGTGCCATTGGCCGGGGGGCGGGGGAGACCCAGTACTTC. Its translation is CAIGRGAGETQYF. The chain couples TRBV10-3 to TRBJ2-5; weak D call: TRBD2 (7 bases). Germline CDR1 is ENHRY and CDR2 is SYGVKD. This CDR3 is 13 amino acids long. V was clipped by 9 bases and J by 5 bases, with 16 bases between them.